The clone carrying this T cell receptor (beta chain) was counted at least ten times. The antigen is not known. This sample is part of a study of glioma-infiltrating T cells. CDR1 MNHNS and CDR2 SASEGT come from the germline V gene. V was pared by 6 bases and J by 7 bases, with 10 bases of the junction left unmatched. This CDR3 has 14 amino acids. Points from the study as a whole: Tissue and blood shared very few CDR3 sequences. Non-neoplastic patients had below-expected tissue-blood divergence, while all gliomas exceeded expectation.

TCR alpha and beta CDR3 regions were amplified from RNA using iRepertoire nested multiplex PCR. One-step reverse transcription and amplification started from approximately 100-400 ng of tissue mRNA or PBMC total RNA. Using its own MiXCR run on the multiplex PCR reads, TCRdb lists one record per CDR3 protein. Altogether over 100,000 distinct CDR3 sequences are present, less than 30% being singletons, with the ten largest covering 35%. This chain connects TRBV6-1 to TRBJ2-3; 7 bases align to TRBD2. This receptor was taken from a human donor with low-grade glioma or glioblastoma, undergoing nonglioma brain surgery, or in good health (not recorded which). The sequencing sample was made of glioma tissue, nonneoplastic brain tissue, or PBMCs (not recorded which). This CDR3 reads CASRRGIMGNTQYF. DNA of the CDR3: TGTGCCAGCAGGCGGGGGATAATGGGAAATACGCAGTATTTT.